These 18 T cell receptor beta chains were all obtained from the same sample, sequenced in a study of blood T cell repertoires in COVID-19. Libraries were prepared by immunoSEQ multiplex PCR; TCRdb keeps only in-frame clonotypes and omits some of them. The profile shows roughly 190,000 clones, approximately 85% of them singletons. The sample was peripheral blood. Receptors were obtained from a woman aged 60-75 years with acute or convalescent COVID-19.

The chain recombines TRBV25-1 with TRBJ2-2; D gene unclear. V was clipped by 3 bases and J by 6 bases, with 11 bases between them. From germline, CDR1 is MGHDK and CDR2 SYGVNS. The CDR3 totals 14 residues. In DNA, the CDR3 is TGTGCCAGCAGTGAGGTGCGGCAAGCCGGGGAGCTGTTTTTT. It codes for CASSEVRQAGELFF. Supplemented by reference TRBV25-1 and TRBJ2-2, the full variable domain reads EADIYQTPRYLVIGTGKKITLECSQTMGHDKMYWYQQDPGMELHLIHYSYGVNSTEKGDLSSESTVSRIRTEHFPLTLESARPSHTSQYLCASSEVRQAGELFFGEGSRLTVL.

The CDR3 nucleotides read TGTGCCTGGAGAATCCGGAGCTATGGCTACACCTTC. Its translation: CAWRIRSYGYTF. V gene TRBV30 combines with J gene TRBJ1-2; D is unresolved. CDR1 GTSNPN and CDR2 SVGIG come from the germline V gene (reference sequence). This CDR3 comprises 12 residues. V gave up 3 bases and J gave up 4 bases, with 9 bases separating them.

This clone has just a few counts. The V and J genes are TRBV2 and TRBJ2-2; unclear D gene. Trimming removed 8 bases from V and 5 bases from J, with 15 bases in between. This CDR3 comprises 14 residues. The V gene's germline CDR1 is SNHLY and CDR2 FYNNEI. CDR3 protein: CASSFRLYTGELFF. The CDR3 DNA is TGTGCCAGCTCTTTCAGGTTGTATACCGGGGAGCTGTTTTTT.

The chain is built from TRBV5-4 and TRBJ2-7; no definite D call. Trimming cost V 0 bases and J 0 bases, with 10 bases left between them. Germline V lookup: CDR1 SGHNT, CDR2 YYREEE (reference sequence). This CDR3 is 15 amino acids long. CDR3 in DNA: TGTGCCAGCAGCTTGGTTCTGAGTAGCTCCTACGAGCAGTACTTC. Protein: CASSLVLSSSYEQYF. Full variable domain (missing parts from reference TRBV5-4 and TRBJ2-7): ETGVTQSPTHLIKTRGQQVTLRCSSQSGHNTVSWYQQALGQGPQFIFQYYREEENGRGNFPPRFSGLQFPNYSSELNVNALELDDSALYLCASSLVLSSSYEQYFGPGTRLTVT.

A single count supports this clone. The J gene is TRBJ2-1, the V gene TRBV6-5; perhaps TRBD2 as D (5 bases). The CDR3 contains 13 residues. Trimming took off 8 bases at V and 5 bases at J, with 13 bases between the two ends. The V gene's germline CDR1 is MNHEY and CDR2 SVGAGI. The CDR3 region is CASAERSDNEQFF. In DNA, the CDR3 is TGTGCCAGCGCGGAGCGGAGCGACAATGAGCAGTTCTTC.

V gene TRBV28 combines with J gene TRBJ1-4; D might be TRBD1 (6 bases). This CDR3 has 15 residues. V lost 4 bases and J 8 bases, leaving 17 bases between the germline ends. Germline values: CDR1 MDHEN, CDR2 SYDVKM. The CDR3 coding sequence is TGTGCCAGCAGTTCGCCGCAGGGGATAGGGGAAAAACTGTTTTTT. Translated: CASSSPQGIGEKLFF.

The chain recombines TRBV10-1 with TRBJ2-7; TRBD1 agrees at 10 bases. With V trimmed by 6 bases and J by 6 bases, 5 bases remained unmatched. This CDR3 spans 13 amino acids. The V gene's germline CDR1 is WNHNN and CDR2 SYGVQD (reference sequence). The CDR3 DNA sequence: TGCGCCAGCAGCCGGGACAGGGGTGGCGAGCAGTACTTC. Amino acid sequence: CASSRDRGGEQYF.

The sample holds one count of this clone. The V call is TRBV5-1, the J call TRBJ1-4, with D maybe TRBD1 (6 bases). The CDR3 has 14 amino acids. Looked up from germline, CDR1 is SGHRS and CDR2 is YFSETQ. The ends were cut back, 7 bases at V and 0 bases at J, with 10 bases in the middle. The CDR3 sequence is CASASGATNEKLFF. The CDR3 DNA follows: TGCGCCAGCGCCTCAGGGGCAACTAATGAAAAACTGTTTTTT.

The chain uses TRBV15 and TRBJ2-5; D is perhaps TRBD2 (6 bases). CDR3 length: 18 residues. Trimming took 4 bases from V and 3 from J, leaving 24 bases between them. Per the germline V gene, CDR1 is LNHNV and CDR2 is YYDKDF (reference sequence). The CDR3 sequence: CATSNPTLYSTGEETQYF. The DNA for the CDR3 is TGTGCCACCAGCAATCCCACCCTGTACTCGACGGGGGAAGAGACCCAGTACTTC.

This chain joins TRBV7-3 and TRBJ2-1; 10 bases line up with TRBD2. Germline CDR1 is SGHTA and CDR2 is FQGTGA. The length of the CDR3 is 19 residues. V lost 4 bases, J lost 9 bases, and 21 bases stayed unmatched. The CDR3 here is CASSSAPGSSSGRGGEQFF. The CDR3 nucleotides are TGTGCCAGCAGCTCCGCCCCAGGGAGCTCTAGCGGGAGAGGGGGTGAGCAGTTCTTC.

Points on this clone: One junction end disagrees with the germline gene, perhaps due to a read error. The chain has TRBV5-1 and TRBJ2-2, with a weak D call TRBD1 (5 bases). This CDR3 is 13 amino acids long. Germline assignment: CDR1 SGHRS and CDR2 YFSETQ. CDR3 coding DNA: TGCACCAGCAGCTTGACAGTGACCGGGGAGCTGTTTTTT. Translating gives CTSSLTVTGELFF. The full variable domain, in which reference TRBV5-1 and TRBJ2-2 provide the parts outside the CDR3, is KAGVTQTPRYLIKTRGQQVTLSCSPISGHRSVSWYQQTPGQGLQFLFEYFSETQRNKGNFPGRFSGRQFSNSRSEMNVSTLELGDSALYLCTSSLTVTGELFFGEGSRLTVL.

CDR3 in DNA: TGTGCCATCAAGGACAGGTTTTACACAGATACGCAGTATTTT. This codes for CAIKDRFYTDTQYF. The V gene is TRBV6-5, the J gene TRBJ2-3, with 7 bases identical to TRBD1. The junction had 9 bases not matched to a gene; V was cut back by 10 bases and J by 2 bases. CDR3 length: 14 residues. Germline CDR1 is MNHEY and CDR2 is SVGAGI.

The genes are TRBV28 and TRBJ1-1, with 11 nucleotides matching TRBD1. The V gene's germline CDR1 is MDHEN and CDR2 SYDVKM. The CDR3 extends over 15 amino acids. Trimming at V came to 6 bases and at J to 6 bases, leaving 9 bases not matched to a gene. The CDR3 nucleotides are TGTGCCAGCAGGCTAGGGACAGGGGGTCCGGCTGAAGCTTTCTTT. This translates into CASRLGTGGPAEAFF. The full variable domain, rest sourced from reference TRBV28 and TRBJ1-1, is DVKVTQSSRYLVKRTGEKVFLECVQDMDHENMFWYRQDPGLGLRLIYFSYDVKMKEKGDIPEGYSVSREKKERFSLILESASTNQTSMYLCASRLGTGGPAEAFFGQGTRLTVV.

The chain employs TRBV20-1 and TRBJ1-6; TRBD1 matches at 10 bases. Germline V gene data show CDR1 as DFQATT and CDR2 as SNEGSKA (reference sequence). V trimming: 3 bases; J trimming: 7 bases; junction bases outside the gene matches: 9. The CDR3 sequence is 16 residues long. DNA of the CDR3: TGCAGTGCTAGTACTTTTGGGACAGGGGCGAATTCACCCCTCCACTTT. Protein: CSASTFGTGANSPLHF.

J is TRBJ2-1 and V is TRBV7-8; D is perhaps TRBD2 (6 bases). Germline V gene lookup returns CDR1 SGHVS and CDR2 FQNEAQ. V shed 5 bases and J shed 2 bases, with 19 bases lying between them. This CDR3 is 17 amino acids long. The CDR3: CASSPGEGLIPYNEQFF. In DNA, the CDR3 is TGTGCCAGCAGCCCGGGAGAGGGATTAATCCCCTACAATGAGCAGTTCTTC. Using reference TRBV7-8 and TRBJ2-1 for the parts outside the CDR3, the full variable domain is GAGVSQSPRYKVAKRGQDVALRCDPISGHVSLFWYQQALGQGPEFLTYFQNEAQLDKSGLPSDRFFAERPEGSVSTLKIQRTQQEDSAVYLCASSPGEGLIPYNEQFFGPGTRLTVL.

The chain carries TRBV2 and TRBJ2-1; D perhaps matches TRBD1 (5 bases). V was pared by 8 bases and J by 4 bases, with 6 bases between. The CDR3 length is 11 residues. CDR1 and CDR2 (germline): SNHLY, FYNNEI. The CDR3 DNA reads TGTGCCAGCGCAGGGTACAATGAGCAGTTCTTC. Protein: CASAGYNEQFF.

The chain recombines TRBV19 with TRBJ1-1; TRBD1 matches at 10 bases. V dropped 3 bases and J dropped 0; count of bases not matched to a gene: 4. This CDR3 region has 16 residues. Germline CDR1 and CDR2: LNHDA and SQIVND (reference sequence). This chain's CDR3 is CASSMGTGALNTEAFF. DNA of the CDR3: TGTGCCAGTAGTATGGGGACAGGGGCCCTGAACACTGAAGCTTTCTTT.

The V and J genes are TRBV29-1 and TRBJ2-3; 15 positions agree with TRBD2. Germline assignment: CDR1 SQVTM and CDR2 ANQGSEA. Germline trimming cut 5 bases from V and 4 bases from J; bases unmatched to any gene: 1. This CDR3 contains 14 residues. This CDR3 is CSVRTSGRADTQYF. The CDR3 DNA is TGCAGCGTTCGGACTAGCGGGAGGGCAGATACGCAGTATTTT.